Listed here are 8 T cell receptor beta chains from one sample, sequenced in a study of T cells in narcolepsy (dated by TCRdb to between 2017 and 2018). The library was built by means of the immunoSEQ multiplex PCR assay. TCRdb carries this immuneACCESS record with in-frame sequences only. Its versions omit some clonotypes, under half of them owing to an unresolved V gene in the studies checked, with the rest unexplained. This sample comprises 32,000 or so clones, around 81% of them detected only once. Clones ranked in the top ten supply over 0.9% of the sample. Sequencing was carried out using CD45RA- memory CD4+ T cells from PBMCs. Read against the paper, the sample's cell subset or site label means: memory T cells sorted ex vivo from peripheral blood. These receptors were taken from a human donor with narcolepsy.

The rearrangement uses TRBV9 and TRBJ1-1; 7 nucleotides align to TRBD1. This CDR3 is built from 16 residues. Germline values: CDR1 SGDLS, CDR2 YYNGEE. The trim removed 4 bases at V and 5 bases at J, leaving 14 bases unmatched. CDR3 bases: TGTGCCAGCAGCCCCCGGGACAGCACCCTAGGGACTGAAGCTTTCTTT. Protein: CASSPRDSTLGTEAFF.

The chain combines TRBV4-3 with TRBJ2-3; D is unresolved. This CDR3 contains 15 residues. Per germline, CDR1 LGHNA and CDR2 YSLEER. V lost 1 base and J 1 base, leaving 9 bases between the germline ends. CDR3 residues: CASSQAAQGTDTQYF. The CDR3 DNA sequence: TGCGCCAGCAGCCAAGCCGCGCAGGGCACAGATACGCAGTATTTT.

V gene TRBV7-9 combines with J gene TRBJ2-5; 8 bases are shared with TRBD2. Unmatched junction bases numbered 5, after V lost 4 bases and J lost 4 bases. The CDR3 length is 14 residues. Germline CDR1 is SEHNR and CDR2 is FQNEAQ (reference sequence). In DNA, the CDR3 is TGTGCCAGCAGCTATCAGCGGGGGTTAGAGACCCAGTACTTC. Its protein product is CASSYQRGLETQYF.

This clone has only one observation. The J gene is TRBJ2-3, the V gene TRBV10-3; 8 bases map to TRBD1. V was pared by 2 bases and J by 4 bases, with 2 bases of the junction left unmatched. Germline CDR1 is ENHRY and CDR2 is SYGVKD. This CDR3 comprises 14 residues. Written as DNA, the CDR3 is TGTGCCATCAGTGAGACAGGGGGAGCAGATACGCAGTATTTT. The encoded protein is CAISETGGADTQYF.

This clone is labeled medium-sized. The chain recombines TRBV2 with TRBJ1-1; D is uncertain. Trimming took 4 bases from V and 4 from J, leaving 10 bases between them. The CDR3 runs to 13 residues. Germline-derived CDR1 and CDR2 are SNHLY and FYNNEI. The CDR3 sequence is CASSGGEFTEAFF. As DNA, the CDR3 is TGTGCCAGCAGTGGCGGGGAGTTCACTGAAGCTTTCTTT.

This clone was recorded a few times. The V call is TRBV10-3, the J call TRBJ1-4; D not certain. The CDR3 spans 14 residues. Germline V gives CDR1 ENHRY, CDR2 SYGVKD. The V end lost 6 bases, the J end lost 2 bases, and 10 bases lay between the germline ends. DNA of the CDR3: TGTGCCATCAGCGAACGGTCGACTAATGAAAAACTGTTTTTT. This codes for CAISERSTNEKLFF.

J is TRBJ2-1 and V is TRBV19; 8 nucleotides agree with TRBD2. The CDR3 loop spans 17 amino acids. V was clipped by 6 bases and J by 1 base; unmatched bases: 11. Germline lookup yields CDR1 LNHDA and CDR2 SQIVND (reference sequence). The CDR3 sequence is CASRGVMAGGSYNEQFF. The DNA of the CDR3 is TGTGCCAGTAGAGGGGTGATGGCGGGGGGATCCTACAATGAGCAGTTCTTC.

This rearrangement joins TRBV7-2 to TRBJ2-5; 8 positions agree with TRBD2. Trimming took 4 bases from V and 9 from J; bases not matched to a gene: 10. The germline V gene has CDR1 SGHTA and CDR2 FQGNSA. This CDR3 has 14 residues. DNA for the CDR3: TGTGCCAGCAGCTCCCGGGCCGGGGGGGTGGCCCAGTACTTC. Translation gives CASSSRAGGVAQYF.